Only one count was recorded for the clone carrying this TCR beta chain. The antigen is undetermined. Random hexamers were used to reverse transcribe an amount of roughly 0.45 to 1 ug RNA. One entry per CDR3 protein results from TCRdb running MiXCR on the immunoSEQ multiplex PCR reads. The sample holds 100,000 to 110,000 distinct CDR3 sequences, around 96% seen once. FACS was used to enrich TEMRA cells, whereas the CD8+ and CD4+ T cells were obtained by negative isolation. This record comes from a study of CD8 T cells in Susac syndrome. Findings of the study overall: CD8+ clones in Susac expanded most in TEMRA cells and active patients. Across the total CD8+ repertoires, fewer than 20 Susac-specific public clones were found. The CD8+ TEMRA repertoires yielded about 5 such clones.

Per germline, CDR1 ENHRY and CDR2 SYGVKD. V lost 8 bases, J lost 0 bases, and 12 bases lay in between. The CDR3 consists of 14 residues. The sample was CD8+ T cells from PBMCs. V usage is TRBV10-3 and J usage is TRBJ2-3; maybe TRBD2 (5 bases). This receptor was taken from a human donor with Susac syndrome. DNA for the CDR3: TGTGCCATCGGAAGCGGCAAAAGCACAGATACGCAGTATTTT. Protein product: CAIGSGKSTDTQYF.